This T cell receptor beta chain came from a study of T-cell reconstitution after alpha-beta-depleted transplantation in children. The CDR3 totals 13 residues. Germline CDR1 SQVTM, CDR2 ANQGSEA. The V and J ends lost 3 bases and 2 bases, in that order; junction bases with no gene match: 2. The authors prepared the TCRbeta library with unique molecular identifiers. TCRdb reanalysed the PCR reads using MiXCR and keeps one entry per CDR3 protein. Of around 670,000 distinct CDR3 sequences listed, around 13% are singletons. The gene calls are TRBV29-1 and TRBJ2-3, with 7 bases fitting TRBD2. This specimen was PBMCs, taken before TCRalphabeta/CD19-depleted stem cell transplant. The receptor was isolated from a girl aged 2 to 10 with congenital amegakaryocytic thrombocytopenia, due to receive a stem cell transplant. CDR3 nucleotides: TGCAGCGTTGAGGCGGGAGCCACAGATACGCAGTATTTT. Translated: CSVEAGATDTQYF.